Included here is one T cell receptor beta chain sequence, with context. Method: immunoSEQ multiplex PCR; TCRdb's copy keeps in-frame clones and lacks some. The data contain some 67,000 clones, about 90% of them singletons. Trimming stripped 1 base from V and 4 bases from J, with 8 bases between. Germline-derived CDR1 and CDR2 are SEHNR and FQNEAQ (reference sequence). This CDR3 comprises 14 residues. This record comes from a study of T cells after somatic rescue of genetic block. This chain connects TRBV7-9 to TRBJ1-5; the D gene is possibly TRBD1 (5 bases). Material for sequencing was peripheral blood mononuclear cells (PBMCs). The clonotype comes from a man in his forties. CDR3 loop: CASSLVGENQPQHF. The CDR3, as DNA: TGTGCCAGCAGCTTAGTAGGGGAAAATCAGCCCCAGCATTTT.